This passage covers 32 T cell receptor beta chains from one sample sequenced in a study of human T cells and chemical hapten exposure. TCRdb re-derived calls from the RACE reads in MiXCR, one entry per CDR3 protein. The sample lists approximately 80,000 distinct CDR3 sequences, about 9.4% seen once, with around 5% in the top ten. Sample time point: patch test 2, 6 weeks after DPC sensitization. The treatment: therapeutic diphenylcyclopropenone sensitization with weekly scalp DPC. The sequences come from whole blood, collected in connection with sensitization to the hapten diphenylcyclopropenone (DPC). All receptors derive from a woman in her fifties or sixties with alopecia areata. Some clones in this sample may be carry-over from other donors' samples.

V is TRBV20-1 and J is TRBJ2-7; possible D gene TRBD2, 6 bases. Germline CDR1 DFQATT, CDR2 SNEGSKA (reference sequence). The germline V and J ends were trimmed by 6 bases and 4 bases, with 22 bases remaining between them. The CDR3 extends over 15 amino acids. The CDR3 reads CSAQGQGTEVYEQYF. The CDR3 DNA sequence: TGCAGTGCCCAAGGGCAAGGGACTGAGGTATACGAGCAGTACTTC.

This clonotype was counted many times. One junction end disagrees with the germline gene, perhaps due to a read error. CDR3 bases: TGTGCCAGCAGCCGAACGGAAGGACAGCTCACTGAAGCTTTCTTT. Translated: CASSRTEGQLTEAFF. J is TRBJ1-1 and V is TRBV5-1; TRBD1 is a possible D gene (6 bases). Germline-derived CDR1 and CDR2 are SGHRS and YFSETQ. This CDR3 region has 15 residues. The whole variable domain, filled in from reference TRBV5-1 and TRBJ1-1, reads KAGVTQTPRYLIKTRGQQVTLSCSPISGHRSVSWYQQTPGQGLQFLFEYFSETQRNKGNFPGRFSGRQFSNSRSEMNVSTLELGDSALYLCASSRTEGQLTEAFFGQGTRLTVV.

The genes are TRBV29-1 and TRBJ1-4, with 7 bases matching TRBD1. Germline CDR1 is SQVTM and CDR2 is ANQGSEA. This CDR3 is built from 12 residues. V lost 7 bases to trimming and J lost 4 bases; unmatched junction nucleotides: 3. The CDR3 here is CSGGQSNEKLFF. CDR3 sequence (DNA): TGCAGCGGGGGACAGAGTAATGAAAAACTGTTTTTT.

This clonotype was detected many times. The junction and the germline gene differ at one end; a read error may be behind it. V is TRBV7-9 and J is TRBJ2-1; 11 bases line up with TRBD2. The CDR3 has 13 residues. Germline-derived CDR1 and CDR2 are SEHNR and FQNEAQ (reference sequence). CDR3 coding DNA: TGTGCCAGCAGCTTCTCGACTAGCGGGGCTACTATCTTC. Protein sequence: CASSFSTSGATIF. Full variable domain (rest looked up from reference TRBV7-9 and TRBJ2-1): DTGVSQNPRHKITKRGQNVTFRCDPISEHNRLYWYRQTLGQGPEFLTYFQNEAQLEKSRLLSDRFSAERPKGSFSTLEIQRTEQGDSAMYLCASSFSTSGATIFGPGTRLTVL.

To note about this clonotype: This may be a read error, as it is one base from a much larger clone. This CDR3 fails to terminate in the conserved phenylalanine or tryptophan, so it likely reflects a read error. The chain has TRBV6-6 and TRBJ1-6; unclear D gene. The CDR3 extends over 15 amino acids. CDR1 is MNHNY and CDR2 is SVGAGI in the germline V gene (reference sequence). Trimming took 2 bases from V and 7 from J, leaving 12 bases between them. The CDR3, as DNA: TGTGCCAGCAGTTACGTTCTGGGGAGGAATTCACCCCTCCACCTT. Protein sequence: CASSYVLGRNSPLHL.

This clonotype was counted ten times or more. This rearrangement joins TRBV29-1 to TRBJ2-1; 13 bases line up with TRBD2. Germline V gene data show CDR1 as SQVTM and CDR2 as ANQGSEA. The trim removed 5 bases at V and 3 bases at J, leaving 4 bases unmatched. The CDR3 extends over 15 amino acids. The CDR3, as DNA: TGCAGCGTTCCTACTAGCGGGAGGGGCTACAATGAGCAGTTCTTC. Protein sequence: CSVPTSGRGYNEQFF.

This clonotype was found many times. This chain connects TRBV9 to TRBJ2-1, with 14 bases that match TRBD2. The ends lost 0 bases at V and 8 bases at J; junction bases unmatched: 1. Germline-derived CDR1 and CDR2 are SGDLS and YYNGEE. The CDR3 contains 15 residues. Here the CDR3 reads CASSVAGLAGDEQFF. The CDR3 DNA sequence: TGTGCCAGCAGCGTAGCGGGACTAGCGGGAGATGAGCAGTTCTTC.

The chain employs TRBV12-3 or TRBV12-4 and TRBJ2-1; D possibly corresponds to TRBD1 (6 bases). V lost 6 bases to trimming and J lost 0 bases, with 9 bases between them. The CDR3 is made up of 14 amino acids. The CDR3 loop reads CASRGARSYNEQFF. The CDR3 nucleotides are TGTGCCAGCAGGGGGGCTCGCTCCTACAATGAGCAGTTCTTC.

This clonotype was seen only a few times. The CDR3 loop reads CSAREATSYEQYF. CDR3 nucleotide sequence: TGCAGTGCTAGAGAGGCTACATCCTACGAGCAGTACTTC. The chain is built from TRBV20-1 and TRBJ2-7; no firm D call. V lost 0 bases, J lost 1 base, and 7 bases lay in between. Germline V lookup: CDR1 DFQATT, CDR2 SNEGSKA (reference sequence). There are 13 residues in the CDR3.

This clonotype appeared a few times. The V gene is TRBV18, the J gene TRBJ2-5; the match to TRBD2 covers 10 bases. Trimming took 1 base from V and 2 from J; bases not matched to a gene: 1. This CDR3 contains 15 residues. Germline values: CDR1 KGHSH, CDR2 LQKENI. CDR3 sequence (DNA): TGTGCCAGCTCACCACGGACTAGCGGACAAGAGACCCAGTACTTC. This translates into CASSPRTSGQETQYF.

The rearrangement links TRBV3-1 to TRBJ2-1, with a tentative D call TRBD2 (5 bases). The germline V gene encodes CDR1 LGHDT and CDR2 YNNKEL (reference sequence). CDR3 length: 15 residues. V lost 4 bases and J 5 bases, leaving 15 bases between the germline ends. CDR3 sequence: CASSRIRGVNNEQFF. As DNA, the CDR3 is TGTGCCAGCAGCCGGATCCGGGGAGTGAACAATGAGCAGTTCTTC.

This clonotype was counted only a few times. The chain links TRBV7-2 to TRBJ2-7; the match to TRBD2 covers 7 bases. The junction had 6 bases not matched to a gene; V was cut back by 1 base and J by 3 bases. The germline CDR1 and CDR2 sequences are SGHTA and FQGNSA. The CDR3 is made up of 15 amino acids. DNA for the CDR3: TGTGCCAGCAGCTTAGATTCGGCTAGCGGCTACGAGCAGTACTTC. Translated: CASSLDSASGYEQYF.

Many counts were recorded for this clonotype. This chain joins TRBV30 and TRBJ1-5; possible D gene TRBD1, 5 bases. CDR1 and CDR2 (germline): GTSNPN, SVGIG (reference sequence). The CDR3 contains 14 residues. The V end lost 2 bases, the J end lost 3 bases, and 11 bases lay between the germline ends. The CDR3 sequence is CAWSRGYTNQPQHF. CDR3 nucleotides: TGTGCCTGGAGTAGGGGATACACCAATCAGCCCCAGCATTTT.

J is TRBJ2-1 and V is TRBV5-4, with 7 positions matching TRBD1. This CDR3 has 13 amino acids. CDR1 and CDR2 from the germline V gene are SGHNT and YYREEE (reference sequence). V shed 6 bases, J shed 8 bases, and the junction held 8 bases outside the gene matches. CDR3 residues: CASTHRGFDEQFF. The CDR3 bases are TGTGCCAGCACACACAGGGGTTTTGATGAGCAGTTCTTC.

This chain connects TRBV5-1 to TRBJ1-5; no clear D. The germline V gene has CDR1 SGHRS and CDR2 YFSETQ. Trimming stripped 0 bases from V and 7 bases from J, with 11 bases between. The CDR3 sequence is 14 residues long. The DNA of the CDR3 is TGCGCCAGCAGCTTGGATTCTTCTGGACAGCCCCAGCATTTT. Its protein product is CASSLDSSGQPQHF.

This clonotype was counted at least ten times. This chain connects TRBV6-1 to TRBJ2-3; unclear D gene. The length of the CDR3 is 13 residues. The germline gives CDR1 MNHNS, CDR2 SASEGT. V lost 2 bases, J lost 2 bases, and 5 bases lay in between. The CDR3 nucleotides are TGTGCCAGCAGTGAAACGGCCACAGATACGCAGTATTTT. Translated, it gives CASSETATDTQYF.

This clonotype came up a few times. The chain uses TRBV11-2 and TRBJ1-3; D not certain. This CDR3 is 15 amino acids long. The V end lost 5 bases, the J end lost 0 bases, and 11 bases lay between the germline ends. Per the germline V gene, CDR1 is SGHAT and CDR2 is FQNNGV. The CDR3 coding sequence is TGTGCCAGCAGCACCATGGGGAGCTCTGGAAACACCATATATTTT. Translated: CASSTMGSSGNTIYF.

This clonotype was counted at least ten times. The chain is built from TRBV20-1 and TRBJ1-5, with 7 bases identical to TRBD1. V was clipped by 5 bases and J by 0 bases; unmatched bases: 16. There are 18 residues in the CDR3. Germline CDR1 DFQATT, CDR2 SNEGSKA (reference sequence). The CDR3 bases are TGCAGTGCTCGAGGGGTGCAGGGGGGCCTGATTAGCAATCAGCCCCAGCATTTT. Translating it yields CSARGVQGGLISNQPQHF.

The rearrangement links TRBV6-5 to TRBJ2-7; D remains unclear. The CDR3 has 14 residues. CDR1 and CDR2 (germline): MNHEY, SVGAGI. V dropped 6 bases and J dropped 0 bases, with 12 bases sitting between them. The CDR3 sequence is CASRPQVLSYEQYF. CDR3 DNA: TGTGCCAGCAGGCCTCAGGTCCTCTCCTACGAGCAGTACTTC.

The rearrangement links TRBV7-9 to TRBJ2-3; 8 bases align to TRBD1. The CDR3 runs 16 residues. Germline CDR1 SEHNR, CDR2 FQNEAQ (reference sequence). The J segment lost 0 bases and the V segment lost 4 bases, leaving 6 bases of the junction unmatched. CDR3 sequence: CASSSGQGSSTDTQYF. The CDR3 DNA is TGTGCCAGCAGCTCTGGACAGGGCTCGAGCACAGATACGCAGTATTTT.

This clonotype was detected many times. J is TRBJ1-4 and V is TRBV7-2; TRBD1 is a possible D gene (6 bases). The CDR3 is 15 residues long. Per the germline V gene, CDR1 is SGHTA and CDR2 is FQGNSA. The V end was cut by 5 bases, the J end by 5 bases, with 15 bases between. DNA of the CDR3: TGTGCCAGCAGCCCCGGACAGCTCACGAATGAAAAACTGTTTTTT. Residues: CASSPGQLTNEKLFF.

The chain couples TRBV29-1 to TRBJ2-2; D perhaps matches TRBD2 (5 bases). The V gene lost 4 bases and the J gene lost 7 bases, with 7 bases spanning the gap. This CDR3 spans 11 amino acids. The germline V gene encodes CDR1 SQVTM and CDR2 ANQGSEA. CDR3: CSVGGHGELFF. The CDR3 DNA follows: TGCAGCGTTGGAGGGCACGGGGAGCTGTTTTTT.

Only a few counts were recorded for this clonotype. This chain uses TRBV29-1 with TRBJ2-3; D unclear. This CDR3 has 12 amino acids. V was trimmed by 4 bases and J by 6 bases, leaving 11 bases between them. Germline-derived CDR1 and CDR2 are SQVTM and ANQGSEA. The CDR3 sequence: CSVGEARDTQYF. The CDR3 DNA follows: TGCAGCGTTGGAGAGGCCCGGGATACGCAGTATTTT.

Ten or more counts support this clonotype. V usage is TRBV20-1 and J usage is TRBJ2-7, with D possibly TRBD2 on 6 matching bases. The CDR3 is 16 amino acids. The germline V gene has CDR1 DFQATT and CDR2 SNEGSKA (reference sequence). V lost 6 bases, J lost 1 base, and 22 bases lay in between. CDR3 DNA: TGCAGTGCCTTGACGAAGCGGGCAATCCCTTCCTACGAGCAGTACTTC. Amino acid sequence: CSALTKRAIPSYEQYF.

The chain combines TRBV6-2 or TRBV6-3 with TRBJ2-1; D might be TRBD2 (6 bases). CDR1 and CDR2 from the germline V gene are MNHEY and SVGEGT. The V end lost 7 bases, the J end lost 2 bases, and 18 bases lay between the germline ends. The length of the CDR3 is 16 residues. The CDR3 DNA follows: TGTGCCAGCACCTTTACGTGGGGGGAGCCCTACAATGAGCAGTTCTTC. Amino acid sequence: CASTFTWGEPYNEQFF.

Many counts were recorded for this clonotype. The rearrangement joins TRBV3-1 to TRBJ2-1; D possibly corresponds to TRBD1 (6 bases). V gave up 3 bases and J gave up 5 bases, with 14 bases separating them. Germline V gene sequence: CDR1 LGHDT, CDR2 YNNKEL (reference sequence). There are 15 residues in the CDR3. The DNA for the CDR3 is TGTGCCAGCAGCCACTCAATGGGGGCACACAATGAGCAGTTCTTC. Amino acids: CASSHSMGAHNEQFF.

This clonotype showed up many times. V gene TRBV29-1 combines with J gene TRBJ2-3; D might be TRBD1 or TRBD2, each matching 5 bases. CDR1 and CDR2 (germline): SQVTM, ANQGSEA. The CDR3 loop spans 14 amino acids. V lost 4 bases and J 4 bases, leaving 15 bases between the germline ends. This CDR3 is CSVGGTPRADTQYF. Written as DNA, the CDR3 is TGCAGCGTTGGGGGGACCCCGCGGGCAGATACGCAGTATTTT.

This rearrangement joins TRBV20-1 to TRBJ2-3, with no clear D. The germline gives CDR1 DFQATT, CDR2 SNEGSKA (reference sequence). V was pared by 5 bases and J by 0 bases, with 12 bases between. The CDR3 sequence is 14 residues long. The CDR3 protein is CSARSIASTDTQYF. CDR3 nucleotides: TGCAGTGCTCGGTCGATCGCTAGCACAGATACGCAGTATTTT.

This rearrangement joins TRBV27 to TRBJ1-4; D remains ambiguous. CDR3 length: 14 amino acids. Per germline, CDR1 MNHEY and CDR2 SMNVEV (reference sequence). Trimming stripped 5 bases from V and 5 bases from J, with 12 bases between. CDR3 in DNA: TGTGCCAGCAGTACGACTAGGAGAAATGAAAAACTGTTTTTT. Its translation: CASSTTRRNEKLFF.

There are a few counts of this clonotype. The chain joins TRBV2 to TRBJ2-7, with D possibly being TRBD1 or TRBD2 (5 bases each). Germline V gene data show CDR1 as SNHLY and CDR2 as FYNNEI. The CDR3 has 12 amino acids. With 6 bases removed from V and 7 bases from J, the gap between germline ends came to 13 bases. CDR3 DNA: TGTGCCAGCAGCAAAACATGGGGGGAGCAGTACTTC. Residues: CASSKTWGEQYF.

This clonotype counts as medium-sized. This sequence joins TRBV20-1 and TRBJ2-2, with TRBD1 as a possible D gene (5 bases). Trimming took off 2 bases at V and 5 bases at J, with 15 bases between the two ends. This CDR3 is 15 amino acids long. CDR1 DFQATT and CDR2 SNEGSKA come from the germline V gene (reference sequence). The CDR3 DNA is TGCAGTGCTAGAAGGGAAGGGGTAGGAACCGGGGAGCTGTTTTTT. Protein sequence: CSARREGVGTGELFF.

The chain couples TRBV12-3 or TRBV12-4 to TRBJ1-6; D uncertain. The germline V and J ends were trimmed by 3 bases and 5 bases, with 11 bases remaining between them. This CDR3 has 15 residues. In DNA, the CDR3 is TGTGCCAGCAGTTTTCAGGAGTTACATAATTCACCCCTCCACTTT. This gives the protein CASSFQELHNSPLHF.